The rows below give T cell receptor beta chains drawn from one sample of a study of blood T cell repertoires in COVID-19. Sequencing used immunoSEQ multiplex PCR; TCRdb keeps in-frame clones, though not all of them. The table shows about 160,000 clones, with approximately 87% occurring only once. The sequenced sample consisted of PBMCs or T cells enriched from blood (not recorded which). These receptor sequences come from a woman between 50 and 59 years old who had recovered from COVID-19. The CDR3 runs from the conserved cysteine through the conserved F or W. Fields, in order: CDR3 DNA, CDR3 protein, D gene, J gene, V gene, clone size. D genes are given only for firm matches. Expanded clones are given a class, and other clones once, few, many or no size at all.

DNA: TGTGCCAGCAGCCCCCGGGCAGGGAGCACAGATACGCAGTATTTT; CDR3: CASSPRAGSTDTQYF; D: .; J: TRBJ2-3; V: TRBV5-6; size: .
DNA: TGTGCCAGCAGTCTCCATGGGCAGGGAAACACTGAAGCTTTCTTT; CDR3: CASSLHGQGNTEAFF; D: .; J: TRBJ1-1; V: TRBV28; size: few
DNA: TGTGCCAAAAAAGGGACTAGCGGGGACACCGGGGAGCTGTTTTTT; CDR3: CAKKGTSGDTGELFF; D: TRBD2; J: TRBJ2-2; V: TRBV30; size: .
DNA: TGTGCCAGCAGCTTAGCCTTCCCCAATCAGCCCCAGCATTTT; CDR3: CASSLAFPNQPQHF; D: .; J: TRBJ1-5; V: TRBV7-2; size: .
DNA: TGTGCCTCTCGCCGCGGGACTTCACCCCTCCACTTT; CDR3: CASRRGTSPLHF; D: .; J: TRBJ1-6; V: TRBV6-5; size: few
DNA: TGCGCCAGCAGCCCTCAACTAGCGGGGCCCACAGATACGCAGTATTTT; CDR3: CASSPQLAGPTDTQYF; D: TRBD2; J: TRBJ2-3; V: TRBV4-1; size: .
DNA: TGCGCCAGCACCAGGGTAGCGGGCAGCACAGATACGCAGTATTTT; CDR3: CASTRVAGSTDTQYF; D: TRBD2; J: TRBJ2-3; V: TRBV5-1; size: .
DNA: TGTGCCAGCAGCTTTCGGAGGTCGGGAGCTTTCTTT; CDR3: CASSFRRSGAFF; D: .; J: TRBJ1-1; V: TRBV5-6; size: .
DNA: TGCAGCGCCCCACCTACGGCAGCGGCCGCAACGAACACTGAAGCTTTCTTT; CDR3: CSAPPTAAAATNTEAFF; D: .; J: TRBJ1-1; V: TRBV29-1; size: .
DNA: TGTGCCAGCCGCCGGGGGGATTTCAGGGAGCTGTTTTTT; CDR3: CASRRGDFRELFF; D: TRBD2; J: TRBJ2-2; V: TRBV6-5; size: .
DNA: TGTGCCAGTAGTCGGGACAGGGTATACTCTCCCCTCCACTTT; CDR3: CASSRDRVYSPLHF; D: TRBD1; J: TRBJ1-6; V: TRBV19; size: .
DNA: TGTGCCAGCAGCCTCACAGGGGGCGACTACAATGAGCAGTTCTTC; CDR3: CASSLTGGDYNEQFF; D: TRBD1; J: TRBJ2-1; V: TRBV7-3; size: .
DNA: TGTGCCAGCAGTTACATTGGTGGTAGCTATGGCTACACCTTC; CDR3: CASSYIGGSYGYTF; D: .; J: TRBJ1-2; V: TRBV6-5; size: once
DNA: TGTGCCAGCAGCTCAACAGGGTTCGCAACTAATGAAAAACTGTTTTTT; CDR3: CASSSTGFATNEKLFF; D: .; J: TRBJ1-4; V: TRBV5-6; size: few
DNA: TGTGCCAGCAGCTTATCCGGGACAGGGTTTAATGAAGCTTTCTTT; CDR3: CASSLSGTGFNEAFF; D: TRBD1; J: TRBJ1-1; V: TRBV7-8; size: .
DNA: TGCGCCAGCAGCCCGGGGGGGCTTGGGAATCAGCCCCAGCATTTT; CDR3: CASSPGGLGNQPQHF; D: .; J: TRBJ1-5; V: TRBV5-1; size: once
DNA: TGTGCCAGCAGCTCCCTAGCGGGAGCTCTCGACAATGAGCAGTTCTTC; CDR3: CASSSLAGALDNEQFF; D: TRBD2; J: TRBJ2-1; V: TRBV7-9; size: .
DNA: TGTGCCATCAGTGAGGTCCAGGGGATCGCTGAAGCTTTCTTT; CDR3: CAISEVQGIAEAFF; D: .; J: TRBJ1-1; V: TRBV10-3; size: .
DNA: TGTGCCAGCAACCTGTATTCAGGGCCAGGGTATTTT; CDR3: CASNLYSGPGYF; D: .; J: TRBJ1-5; V: TRBV28; size: .
DNA: TGTGCCAGCGGGTACAGCCAAGAGACCCAGTACTTC; CDR3: CASGYSQETQYF; D: .; J: TRBJ2-5; V: TRBV12-3/TRBV12-4; size: .
DNA: TGTGCCAGCTCACCTCTGGACAGCGAAGGCTACACCTTC; CDR3: CASSPLDSEGYTF; D: .; J: TRBJ1-2; V: TRBV18; size: .
DNA: TGTGCCAGCAGCAACCCTCAGGGGCTCCTCCACTTT; CDR3: CASSNPQGLLHF; D: .; J: TRBJ1-6; V: TRBV11-1; size: once
DNA: TGCAGCGTTGGAGGAATCAGGGGATGGGCTGAAGCTTTCTTT; CDR3: CSVGGIRGWAEAFF; D: .; J: TRBJ1-1; V: TRBV29-1; size: .
DNA: TGTGCCAGCAGCCCGGACAGGGGTAGAGGTGACAATCAGCCCCAGCATTTT; CDR3: CASSPDRGRGDNQPQHF; D: TRBD1; J: TRBJ1-5; V: TRBV7-9; size: .
DNA: TGTGCCAGCCAGTTGCGACAGGGGGACACTGAAGCTTTCTTT; CDR3: CASQLRQGDTEAFF; D: TRBD1; J: TRBJ1-1; V: TRBV6-5; size: .
DNA: TGTGCCATCAGCCCGTTTAAGAACACTGAAGCTTTCTTT; CDR3: CAISPFKNTEAFF; D: .; J: TRBJ1-1; V: TRBV10-3; size: .
DNA: TGTGCCAGCAGCCAAGGGACAGGGGGCAAGGGGGAGACCCAGTACTTC; CDR3: CASSQGTGGKGETQYF; D: TRBD1; J: TRBJ2-5; V: TRBV7-9; size: .
DNA: TGTGCCAGCAGCGTGTCTCGGGGAGGTAATGAGCAGTTCTTC; CDR3: CASSVSRGGNEQFF; D: .; J: TRBJ2-1; V: TRBV9; size: .
DNA: TGCGCCAGCAGCCAAGTGTCAGCGGACACCGGGGAGCTGTTTTTT; CDR3: CASSQVSADTGELFF; D: .; J: TRBJ2-2; V: TRBV4-3; size: .
DNA: TGTGCCAGCAGCTCGAACTATGGCTACACCTTC; CDR3: CASSSNYGYTF; D: .; J: TRBJ1-2; V: TRBV7-2; size: .
DNA: TGCGCCAGCAGCCGCGGACAGGGGGCCACTGAAGCTTTCTTT; CDR3: CASSRGQGATEAFF; D: TRBD1; J: TRBJ1-1; V: TRBV4-1; size: .
DNA: TGTGCCAGCAGCGTGGGACAGAACCCTAACTATGGCTACACCTTC; CDR3: CASSVGQNPNYGYTF; D: TRBD1; J: TRBJ1-2; V: TRBV9; size: .
DNA: TGTGCCAGCTCACCCCTCCGGGACAGGAACACTGAAGCTTTCTTT; CDR3: CASSPLRDRNTEAFF; D: TRBD1; J: TRBJ1-1; V: TRBV18; size: .
DNA: TGTGCCAGTAGTCAGGGGTCGTCCGGAAACACCATATATTTT; CDR3: CASSQGSSGNTIYF; D: .; J: TRBJ1-3; V: TRBV19; size: .
DNA: TGTGCCACCAGTGACCCGAGCGGGAGGAGCACAGATACGCAGTATTTT; CDR3: CATSDPSGRSTDTQYF; D: TRBD2; J: TRBJ2-3; V: TRBV24-1; size: .
DNA: TGTGCCAGCAGCCCCCAGGGTACTCTAGCCAAAAACATTCAGTACTTC; CDR3: CASSPQGTLAKNIQYF; D: .; J: TRBJ2-4; V: TRBV7-2; size: .
DNA: TGTGCCAGCAGTTTAGGGACAGGGGGCGCTCAGCCCCAGCATTTT; CDR3: CASSLGTGGAQPQHF; D: TRBD1; J: TRBJ1-5; V: TRBV28; size: once
DNA: TGTGCCAGCTCCCCGGGACTCAATAGCAATCAGCCCCAGCATTTT; CDR3: CASSPGLNSNQPQHF; D: .; J: TRBJ1-5; V: TRBV18; size: .
DNA: TGTGCCAGCATAATGGCCGGGGTTATCAATCAGCCCCAGCATTTT; CDR3: CASIMAGVINQPQHF; D: .; J: TRBJ1-5; V: TRBV28; size: .
DNA: TGTGCCGGATCAACTGACAGGCCTTATGGCTACACCTTC; CDR3: CAGSTDRPYGYTF; D: .; J: TRBJ1-2; V: TRBV28; size: once
DNA: TGTGCCAGCCGGGGTAGAGAGGGTTGGAATTCACCCCTCCACTTT; CDR3: CASRGREGWNSPLHF; D: .; J: TRBJ1-6; V: TRBV9; size: .
DNA: TGTGCCTGGAGTAAGGGGGCCAAAAACATTCAGTACTTC; CDR3: CAWSKGAKNIQYF; D: .; J: TRBJ2-4; V: TRBV30; size: .
DNA: TGTGCCAGCAGCCAATCGTCTATTAACGATGAGCAGTTCTTC; CDR3: CASSQSSINDEQFF; D: .; J: TRBJ2-1; V: TRBV16; size: .
DNA: TGTGCCAGCAGCGGACCCCCGGGACAGCTGTTTTTT; CDR3: CASSGPPGQLFF; D: TRBD1; J: TRBJ1-4; V: TRBV5-4; size: .
DNA: TGTGCCTGGAGCCCTTCGGGGGATAGTACGCAGTATTTT; CDR3: CAWSPSGDSTQYF; D: .; J: TRBJ2-3; V: TRBV30; size: .
DNA: TGTGCCAGTAGTATTGGAGCTGTTTCTAATGAAAAACTGTTTTTT; CDR3: CASSIGAVSNEKLFF; D: .; J: TRBJ1-4; V: TRBV19; size: .
DNA: TGTGCCAGCAGCCAAGGGTCGGGAAGTAACACTGAAGCTTTCTTT; CDR3: CASSQGSGSNTEAFF; D: .; J: TRBJ1-1; V: TRBV3-1/TRBV3-2; size: .